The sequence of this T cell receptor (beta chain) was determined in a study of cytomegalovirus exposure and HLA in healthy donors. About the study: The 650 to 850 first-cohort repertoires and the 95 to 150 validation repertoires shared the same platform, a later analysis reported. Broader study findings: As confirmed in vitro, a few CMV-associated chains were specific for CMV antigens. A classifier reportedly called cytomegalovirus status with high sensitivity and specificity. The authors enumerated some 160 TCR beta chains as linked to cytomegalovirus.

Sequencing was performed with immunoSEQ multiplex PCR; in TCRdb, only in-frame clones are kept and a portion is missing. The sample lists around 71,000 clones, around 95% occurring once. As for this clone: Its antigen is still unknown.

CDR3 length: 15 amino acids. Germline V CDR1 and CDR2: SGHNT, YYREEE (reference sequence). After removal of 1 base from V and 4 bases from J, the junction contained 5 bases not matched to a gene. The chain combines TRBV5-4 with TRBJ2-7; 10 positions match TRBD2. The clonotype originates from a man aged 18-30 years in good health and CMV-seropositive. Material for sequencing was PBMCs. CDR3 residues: CASSLMGLARYEQYF. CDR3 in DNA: TGTGCCAGCAGCTTGATGGGACTAGCGCGTTACGAGCAGTACTTC.